Following are 27 T cell receptor beta chains from one sample sequenced in a study of cytomegalovirus exposure and HLA in healthy donors. Use of 60 Vbeta and 13 Jbeta primers characterized the PCR. The protocol was immunoSEQ multiplex PCR, while the TCRdb copy is restricted to in-frame clones and leaves out a portion. Of 150,000 to 200,000 clones detected, 70% to 80% appear once; the ten largest clones hold 3.7%. Sequencing input: PBMCs. These receptors came from a woman aged 60-70 years in good health and CMV-seropositive.

The chain uses TRBV14 and TRBJ1-2; the D gene is possibly TRBD1 (6 bases). In germline, CDR1 is SGHDN, CDR2 FVKESK. Trimming took off 4 bases at V and 4 bases at J, with 13 bases between the two ends. The CDR3 spans 14 residues. DNA for the CDR3: TGTGCCAGCAGCCCAGGGGCAGCCCTCTATGGCTACACCTTC. Translation gives CASSPGAALYGYTF.

The gene calls are TRBV7-9 and TRBJ2-5; no clear D. Trimming removed 1 base from V and 5 bases from J, with 8 bases in between. CDR1 SEHNR and CDR2 FQNEAQ come from the germline V gene (reference sequence). CDR3 length: 13 amino acids. CDR3 in amino acids: CASSLVDWETQYF. CDR3 bases: TGTGCCAGCAGCTTAGTAGATTGGGAGACCCAGTACTTC.

The chain links TRBV28 to TRBJ2-3, with 7 bases aligning to TRBD2. This CDR3 spans 13 amino acids. V lost 10 bases to trimming and J lost 3 bases; unmatched junction nucleotides: 7. Germline values: CDR1 MDHEN, CDR2 SYDVKM. CDR3 nucleotides: TGTGCCACGTCGGGGGGATCGACAGATACGCAGTATTTT. Amino acids: CATSGGSTDTQYF.

The chain recombines TRBV9 with TRBJ2-1; 16 bases map to TRBD2. Germline assignment: CDR1 SGDLS and CDR2 YYNGEE. CDR3 length: 18 residues. V was clipped by 7 bases and J by 5 bases; unmatched bases: 12. The CDR3 reads CASGRGPGTSGGDNEQFF. The CDR3 DNA reads TGTGCCAGCGGCAGGGGGCCCGGGACTAGCGGGGGGGACAATGAGCAGTTCTTC.

This clone was found a few times. This rearrangement joins TRBV11-2 to TRBJ1-1; 7 bases fit TRBD1. The CDR3 covers 14 residues. J lost 7 bases, V lost 2 bases, and 7 bases had no gene match. From germline, CDR1 is SGHAT and CDR2 FQNNGV. CDR3 DNA sequence: TGTGCCAGCAGCTTACACGGGACAGCTATTGAAGCTTTCTTT. Its protein is CASSLHGTAIEAFF.

The gene calls are TRBV6-1 and TRBJ1-2, with TRBD1 identical over 8 bases. This CDR3 is 12 amino acids long. Germline CDR1 reads MNHNS; CDR2 reads SASEGT. Germline trimming cut 6 bases from V and 7 bases from J; bases unmatched to any gene: 4. CDR3 in DNA: TGTGCCAGCAGGAGCGACAGGGGTGGCTACACCTTC. Translation gives CASRSDRGGYTF.

The rearrangement uses TRBV6-6 and TRBJ2-1; 9 bases align to TRBD2. Germline trimming cut 2 bases from V and 10 bases from J; bases unmatched to any gene: 9. The CDR3 extends over 15 amino acids. Germline assignment: CDR1 MNHNY and CDR2 SVGAGI (reference sequence). CDR3 region: CASSYRVSSGKEQFF. DNA of the CDR3: TGTGCCAGCAGTTACAGGGTGTCTAGCGGGAAGGAGCAGTTCTTC.

This rearrangement joins TRBV9 to TRBJ1-2, with 8 nucleotides matching TRBD1. The V gene end was trimmed by 0 bases and the J gene end by 8 bases; junction bases not matched to a gene: 3. CDR1 and CDR2 (germline): SGDLS, YYNGEE. This CDR3 comprises 13 residues. The CDR3 loop reads CASSVGRQGGYTF. The CDR3 bases are TGTGCCAGCAGCGTAGGGCGACAGGGGGGCTACACCTTC.

The chain has TRBV29-1 and TRBJ1-1; 8 nucleotides agree with TRBD1. Unmatched junction bases numbered 9, after V lost 6 bases and J lost 6 bases. Per the germline V gene, CDR1 is SQVTM and CDR2 is ANQGSEA. This CDR3 region has 13 residues. The CDR3 reads CSVEMDRASEAFF. Written as DNA, the CDR3 is TGCAGCGTAGAAATGGACAGGGCCTCTGAAGCTTTCTTT.

This chain uses TRBV28 with TRBJ1-2; possible D gene TRBD1, 6 bases. The CDR3 is made up of 14 amino acids. Trimming pared 3 bases from V and 4 bases from J, leaving 12 bases between. Germline lookup yields CDR1 MDHEN and CDR2 SYDVKM. The CDR3 sequence: CASSFSRTVYGYTF. The CDR3 nucleotides read TGTGCCAGCAGTTTTTCCCGGACAGTCTATGGCTACACCTTC.

With respect to this clone: One end of the junction is discordant with germline, which a read error may explain. The rearrangement links TRBV7-9 to TRBJ2-6; 8 positions agree with TRBD1. The CDR3 length is 15 residues. CDR1 and CDR2 (germline): SEHNR, FQNEAQ (reference sequence). The CDR3, as DNA: TGTGCCAGCAGCTTGACAGGGGCTGGGGCCAACGGCCTGACTTTC. Its translation: CASSLTGAGANGLTF.

The chain links TRBV7-6 to TRBJ2-1; TRBD1 matches 7 bases. V lost 5 bases and J lost 6; bases outside the gene matches: 7. CDR3 size: 14 residues. Germline V gene sequence: CDR1 SGHVS, CDR2 FNYEAQ. The CDR3 here is CASSPDRPFNEQFF. The CDR3 coding sequence is TGTGCCAGCAGCCCGGACAGGCCTTTCAATGAGCAGTTCTTC.

This clone was observed once. The rearrangement links TRBV5-4 to TRBJ1-6; no reliable D call. The CDR3 sequence is 14 residues long. CDR1 and CDR2 from the germline V gene are SGHNT and YYREEE (reference sequence). V was clipped by 0 bases and J by 10 bases, with 11 bases between them. CDR3 coding DNA: TGTGCCAGCAGCTTGGTTGATGCCGGGTCACCCCTCCACTTT. Protein: CASSLVDAGSPLHF.

This clone was picked up a small number of times. This sequence joins TRBV28 and TRBJ2-5; 14 positions match TRBD2. The germline V gene has CDR1 MDHEN and CDR2 SYDVKM. The CDR3 spans 16 residues. V lost 5 bases and J lost 5; bases outside the gene matches: 7. This chain's CDR3 is CASSERLAGGVETQYF. CDR3 coding DNA: TGTGCCAGCAGTGAAAGACTAGCGGGAGGGGTGGAGACCCAGTACTTC.

As to this clone: Compared with germline, one end of the junction differs, possibly owing to a read error. The rearrangement uses TRBV11-1 and TRBJ1-2; D is possibly TRBD1 (6 bases). This CDR3 spans 14 amino acids. The V gene's germline CDR1 is SGHAT and CDR2 FQDESV (reference sequence). The CDR3: CVSSSGQLAYGYTF. The CDR3 DNA follows: TGTGTCAGCAGCTCTGGACAGCTAGCCTATGGCTACACCTTC.

V and J are TRBV9 and TRBJ1-4, with D perhaps matching TRBD1 (6 bases). The V gene's germline CDR1 is SGDLS and CDR2 YYNGEE. Trimming removed 4 bases at V and 7 bases at J, with 17 bases between. This CDR3 has 15 residues. The CDR3 is CASSPLQGPGEKLFF. The CDR3 region has the DNA TGTGCCAGCAGCCCGTTACAGGGACCAGGTGAAAAACTGTTTTTT.

The chain couples TRBV19 to TRBJ2-7; tentatively, D is TRBD1 (6 bases). Germline loops: CDR1 LNHDA, CDR2 SQIVND (reference sequence). Trimming took off 5 bases at V and 0 bases at J, with 14 bases between the two ends. The CDR3 has 15 residues. The CDR3 reads CASSSAGALSYEQYF. The CDR3 nucleotides read TGTGCCAGTAGTTCGGCAGGGGCCCTCTCCTACGAGCAGTACTTC. Using reference TRBV19 and TRBJ2-7 for the parts outside the CDR3, the full variable domain is DGGITQSPKYLFRKEGQNVTLSCEQNLNHDAMYWYRQDPGQGLRLIYYSQIVNDFQKGDIAEGYSVSREKKESFPLTVTSAQKNPTAFYLCASSSAGALSYEQYFGPGTRLTVT.

This chain joins TRBV28 and TRBJ1-4, with TRBD1 identical over 7 bases. The CDR3 spans 14 residues. The ends lost 2 bases at V and 11 bases at J; junction bases unmatched: 8. Germline CDR1 is MDHEN and CDR2 is SYDVKM. CDR3 region: CASSLAGGFEKLFF. Here the CDR3 DNA reads TGTGCCAGCAGTTTAGCAGGGGGGTTTGAGAAACTGTTTTTT. Looking up the rest from reference TRBV28 and TRBJ1-4 gives the full variable domain: DVKVTQSSRYLVKRTGEKVFLECVQDMDHENMFWYRQDPGLGLRLIYFSYDVKMKEKGDIPEGYSVSREKKERFSLILESASTNQTSMYLCASSLAGGFEKLFFGSGTQLSVL.

The chain employs TRBV4-1 and TRBJ2-4, with D tentatively TRBD1 (5 bases). Deletions cut 4 bases from V and 1 base from J, with 17 bases between. CDR3 length: 17 residues. Per the germline V gene, CDR1 is MGHRA and CDR2 is YSYEKL. The chain's CDR3 is CASSLPRSGKAKNIQYF. The CDR3 DNA follows: TGCGCCAGCAGCCTCCCCCGGTCAGGGAAGGCCAAAAACATTCAGTACTTC.

The sample holds one count of this clone. CDR3 coding DNA: TGTGCCAGCAGTTTATTGGTCGGGGTACAGAGCACCGGGGAGCTGTTTTTT. Protein product: CASSLLVGVQSTGELFF. This chain uses TRBV27 with TRBJ2-2, with D maybe TRBD2 (5 bases). This CDR3 comprises 17 residues. The ends were cut back, 1 base at V and 4 bases at J, with 16 bases in the middle. CDR1 and CDR2 from the germline V gene are MNHEY and SMNVEV (reference sequence).

This clone appeared a few times. The rearrangement links TRBV15 to TRBJ2-4; 7 bases are shared with TRBD1. Germline V CDR1 and CDR2: LNHNV, YYDKDF (reference sequence). The ends lost 3 bases at V and 0 bases at J; junction bases unmatched: 14. The length of the CDR3 is 19 residues. The CDR3 DNA is TGTGCCACCAGCAGTACCGGGACAGCCTCAACTCTAGCCAAAAACATTCAGTACTTC. Amino acids: CATSSTGTASTLAKNIQYF.

J is TRBJ2-7 and V is TRBV7-3, with D perhaps matching TRBD1 (5 bases). V dropped 6 bases and J dropped 2 bases, with 14 bases sitting between them. The CDR3 runs 14 residues. Germline loops: CDR1 SGHTA, CDR2 FQGTGA. The CDR3 DNA sequence: TGTGCCAGCAGTACAGGCCTCACCCCCTACGAGCAGTACTTC. The encoded protein is CASSTGLTPYEQYF.

The CDR3 coding sequence is TGTGCCAGCACCAAGGGGGCAGAAGGCTACACCTTC. It encodes CASTKGAEGYTF. The gene calls are TRBV6-6 and TRBJ1-2, with TRBD1 identical over 7 bases. Losses at the gene ends were 7 bases for V and 8 bases for J; bases not matched to a gene: 7. The V gene's germline CDR1 is MNHNY and CDR2 SVGAGI (reference sequence). CDR3 length equals 12 residues.

The chain uses TRBV4-3 and TRBJ1-2, with 11 bases fitting TRBD1. Per the germline V gene, CDR1 is LGHNA and CDR2 is YSLEER. There are 17 residues in the CDR3. After removal of 1 base from V and 5 bases from J, the junction contained 9 bases not matched to a gene. The CDR3 region is CASSQVGQGARAYGYTF. CDR3 bases: TGCGCCAGCAGCCAAGTCGGACAGGGGGCTAGGGCGTATGGCTACACCTTC.

This sequence joins TRBV19 and TRBJ1-1; D is undetermined. This CDR3 has 15 amino acids. With 5 bases removed from V and 1 base from J, the gap between germline ends came to 14 bases. Germline lookup yields CDR1 LNHDA and CDR2 SQIVND (reference sequence). The CDR3 DNA sequence: TGTGCCAGTAGTCCCCGGGAAGGGTGGAACACTGAAGCTTTCTTT. Translating gives CASSPREGWNTEAFF.

The gene calls are TRBV2 and TRBJ2-5; D unresolved. The V end was cut by 4 bases, the J end by 2 bases, with 8 bases between. Germline V gene data show CDR1 as SNHLY and CDR2 as FYNNEI. The CDR3 is 13 amino acids. CDR3 residues: CASSAGQQETQYF. The CDR3 coding sequence is TGTGCCAGCAGTGCTGGTCAGCAAGAGACCCAGTACTTC.

The chain joins TRBV30 to TRBJ2-7; the D is unclear. The CDR3 sequence is 11 residues long. The V gene lost 3 bases and the J gene lost 1 base, with 4 bases spanning the gap. Germline CDR1 is GTSNPN and CDR2 is SVGIG (reference sequence). CDR3 sequence reads: CAWSQSYEQYF. The CDR3 DNA is TGTGCCTGGAGCCAATCCTACGAGCAGTACTTC.